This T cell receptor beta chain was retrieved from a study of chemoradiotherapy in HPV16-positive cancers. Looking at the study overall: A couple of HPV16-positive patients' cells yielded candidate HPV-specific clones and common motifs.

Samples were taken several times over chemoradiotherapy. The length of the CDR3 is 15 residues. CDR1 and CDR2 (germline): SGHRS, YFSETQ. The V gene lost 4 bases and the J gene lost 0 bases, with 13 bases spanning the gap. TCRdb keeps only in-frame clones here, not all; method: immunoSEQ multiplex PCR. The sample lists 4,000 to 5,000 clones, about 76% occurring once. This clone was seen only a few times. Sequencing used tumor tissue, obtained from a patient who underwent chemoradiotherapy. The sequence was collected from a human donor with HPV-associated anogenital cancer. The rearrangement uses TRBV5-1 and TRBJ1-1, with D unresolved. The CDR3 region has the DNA TGCGCCAGCAGCCCCCGGGAGGGCATGAACACTGAAGCTTTCTTT. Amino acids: CASSPREGMNTEAFF.